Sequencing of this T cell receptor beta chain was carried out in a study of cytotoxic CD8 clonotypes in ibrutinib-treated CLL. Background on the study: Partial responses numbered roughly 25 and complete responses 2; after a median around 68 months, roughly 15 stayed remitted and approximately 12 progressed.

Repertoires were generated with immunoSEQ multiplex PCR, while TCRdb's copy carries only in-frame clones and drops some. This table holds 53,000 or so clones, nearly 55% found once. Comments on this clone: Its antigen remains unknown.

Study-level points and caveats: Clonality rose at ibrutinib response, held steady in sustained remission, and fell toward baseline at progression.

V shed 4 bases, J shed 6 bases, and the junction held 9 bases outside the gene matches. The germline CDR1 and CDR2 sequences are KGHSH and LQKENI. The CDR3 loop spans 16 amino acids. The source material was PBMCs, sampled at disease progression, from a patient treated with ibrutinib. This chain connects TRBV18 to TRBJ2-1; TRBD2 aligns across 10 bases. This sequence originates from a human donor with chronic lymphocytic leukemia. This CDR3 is CASSHPLAGVRNEQFF. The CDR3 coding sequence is TGTGCCAGCTCACACCCTCTAGCGGGAGTTCGCAATGAGCAGTTCTTC.